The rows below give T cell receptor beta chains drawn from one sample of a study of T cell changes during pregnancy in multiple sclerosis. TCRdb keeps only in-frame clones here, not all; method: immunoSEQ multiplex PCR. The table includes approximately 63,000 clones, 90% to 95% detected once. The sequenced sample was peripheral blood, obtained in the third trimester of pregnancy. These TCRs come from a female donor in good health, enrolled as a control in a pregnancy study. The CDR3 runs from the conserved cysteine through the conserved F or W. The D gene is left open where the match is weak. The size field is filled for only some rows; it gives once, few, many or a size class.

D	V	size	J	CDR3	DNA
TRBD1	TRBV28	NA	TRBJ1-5	CASSPWETGSLYQPQHF	TGTGCCAGCAGTCCTTGGGAGACAGGGAGCCTTTATCAGCCCCAGCATTTT
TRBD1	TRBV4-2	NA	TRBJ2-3	CASSQERGQGSDTQYF	TGTGCCAGCAGCCAAGAAAGGGGACAGGGGTCTGATACGCAGTATTTT
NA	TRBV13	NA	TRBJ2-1	CASSFPSTDEQFF	TGTGCCAGCAGCTTCCCTAGCACAGATGAGCAGTTCTTC
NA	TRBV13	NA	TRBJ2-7	CASSEPSSYEQYF	TGTGCCAGCTCTGAACCGAGCTCCTACGAGCAGTACTTC
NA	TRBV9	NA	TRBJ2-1	CASSEGLRYNEQFF	TGTGCCAGCAGCGAGGGGTTGAGGTACAATGAGCAGTTCTTC
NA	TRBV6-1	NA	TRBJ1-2	CASSEVSYYGYTF	TGTGCCAGCAGTGAAGTAAGCTACTATGGCTACACCTTC
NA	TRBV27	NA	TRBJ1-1	CASATRGVEAFF	TGTGCCAGCGCTACCCGGGGAGTAGAAGCTTTCTTT
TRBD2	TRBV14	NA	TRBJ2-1	CASSHRGLAGSYNEQFF	TGTGCCAGCAGCCATAGAGGGCTAGCGGGAAGCTACAATGAGCAGTTCTTC
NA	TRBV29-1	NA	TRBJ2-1	CSVEIYEQFF	TGCAGCGTTGAAATATATGAGCAGTTCTTC
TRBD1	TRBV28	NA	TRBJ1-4	CASSPDRAYIEKLFF	TGTGCCAGCAGTCCGGACAGGGCATATATTGAAAAACTGTTTTTT
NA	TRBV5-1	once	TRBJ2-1	CASSILEGSSGSSYNEQFF	TGCGCCAGCAGCATACTGGAGGGATCCTCGGGGAGCTCCTACAATGAGCAGTTCTTC
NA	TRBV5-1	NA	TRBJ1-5	CASSLGESNQPQHF	TGCGCCAGCAGCTTAGGGGAAAGCAATCAGCCCCAGCATTTT
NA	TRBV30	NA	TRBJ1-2	CAWSVPWAVPYGYTF	TGTGCCTGGAGTGTCCCTTGGGCAGTACCCTATGGCTACACCTTC
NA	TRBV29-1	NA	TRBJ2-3	CSVDQRLTDTQYF	TGCAGCGTTGATCAGCGACTCACAGATACGCAGTATTTT
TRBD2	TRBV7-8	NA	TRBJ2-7	CASRSSSGGRYEQYF	TGTGCCAGCAGGTCTTCTAGCGGGGGGCGATACGAGCAGTACTTC
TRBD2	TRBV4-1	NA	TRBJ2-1	CASSQDLGGSSYNEQFF	TGCGCCAGCAGCCAAGATCTGGGCGGGAGCAGTTACAATGAGCAGTTCTTC
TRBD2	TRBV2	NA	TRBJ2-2	CASSDPGTKDTPRPNTGELFF	TGTGCCAGCAGTGATCCCGGGACTAAAGATACACCCCGCCCGAACACCGGGGAGCTGTTTTTT
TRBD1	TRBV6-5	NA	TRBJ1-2	CASSGTGSYNYGYTF	TGTGCCAGCAGCGGGACAGGATCCTATAACTATGGCTACACCTTC
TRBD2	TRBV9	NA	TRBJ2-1	CASSVTSGGYYNEQFF	TGTGCCAGCAGCGTAACTAGCGGGGGCTACTACAATGAGCAGTTCTTC
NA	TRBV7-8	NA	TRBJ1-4	CASSPLRAASFSATNEKLFF	TGTGCCAGCAGCCCCCTGAGGGCAGCCTCATTCTCTGCAACTAATGAAAAACTGTTTTTT
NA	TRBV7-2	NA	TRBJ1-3	CASSLDPSSGNTIYF	TGTGCCAGCAGCTTAGACCCGAGCTCTGGAAACACCATATATTTT
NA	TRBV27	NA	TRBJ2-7	CASKQEWGWGHEQYF	TGTGCCAGCAAACAAGAGTGGGGCTGGGGCCACGAGCAGTACTTC
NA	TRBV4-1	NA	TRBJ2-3	CASREVSTDTQYF	TGCGCCAGCAGAGAGGTAAGCACAGATACGCAGTATTTT
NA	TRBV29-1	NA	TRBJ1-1	CSVGPGELGTEAFF	TGCAGCGTTGGGCCAGGGGAGTTGGGCACTGAAGCTTTCTTT
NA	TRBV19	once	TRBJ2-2	CASSIELHTGELFF	TGTGCCAGTAGTATAGAACTGCACACCGGGGAGCTGTTTTTT
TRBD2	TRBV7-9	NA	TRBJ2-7	CASSPPPSGGPYEQYF	TGTGCCAGCAGCCCACCCCCTAGCGGGGGGCCCTACGAGCAGTACTTC
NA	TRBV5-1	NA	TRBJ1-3	CASSLDGGNTIYF	TGCGCCAGCAGCTTGGACGGGGGAAACACCATATATTTT
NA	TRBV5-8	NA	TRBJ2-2	CASSGGTLNTGELFF	TGTGCCAGCAGCGGTGGGACACTTAACACCGGGGAGCTGTTTTTT
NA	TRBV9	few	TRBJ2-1	CASSVGGGEKFF	TGTGCCAGCAGCGTAGGAGGGGGAGAAAAGTTCTTC
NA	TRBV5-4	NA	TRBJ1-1	CASRPGAAGGTEAFF	TGTGCCAGCAGACCCGGGGCGGCGGGAGGCACTGAAGCTTTCTTT
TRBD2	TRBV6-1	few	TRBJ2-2	CASSGGLAGGWTGELFF	TGTGCCAGCAGTGGTGGACTAGCGGGGGGTTGGACCGGGGAGCTGTTTTTT